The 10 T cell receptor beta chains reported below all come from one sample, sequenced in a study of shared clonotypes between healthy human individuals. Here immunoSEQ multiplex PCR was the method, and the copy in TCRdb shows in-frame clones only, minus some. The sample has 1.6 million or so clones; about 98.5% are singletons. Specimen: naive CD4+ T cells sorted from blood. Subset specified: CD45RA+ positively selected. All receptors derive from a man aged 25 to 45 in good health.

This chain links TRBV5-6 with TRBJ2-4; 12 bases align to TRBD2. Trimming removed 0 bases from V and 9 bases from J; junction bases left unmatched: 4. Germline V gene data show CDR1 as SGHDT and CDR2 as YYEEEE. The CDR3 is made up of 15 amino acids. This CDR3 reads CASSLVLAGGTIQYF. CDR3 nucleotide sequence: TGTGCCAGCAGCTTGGTACTAGCGGGAGGTACCATTCAGTACTTC.

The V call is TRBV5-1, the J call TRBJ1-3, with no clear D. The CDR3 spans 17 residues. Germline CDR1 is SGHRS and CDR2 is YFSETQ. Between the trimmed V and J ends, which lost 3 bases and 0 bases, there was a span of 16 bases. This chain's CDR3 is CASSYLTPTSSGNTIYF. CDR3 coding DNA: TGCGCCAGCAGCTACTTGACACCCACTAGCTCTGGAAACACCATATATTTT.

The CDR3 DNA is TGTGCCAGCAGCCCCAGGACACTAGCGGGAGGGTACTCCTACGAGCAGTACTTC. Encoded protein: CASSPRTLAGGYSYEQYF. The V call is TRBV11-2, the J call TRBJ2-7; 13 nucleotides align to TRBD2. The CDR3 sequence is 18 residues long. With V trimmed by 5 bases and J by 0 bases, 10 bases remained unmatched. The V gene's germline CDR1 is SGHAT and CDR2 FQNNGV.

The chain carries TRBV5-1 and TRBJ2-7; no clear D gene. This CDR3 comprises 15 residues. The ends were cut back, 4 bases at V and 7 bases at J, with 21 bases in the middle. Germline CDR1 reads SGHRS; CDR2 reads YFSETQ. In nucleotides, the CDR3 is TGCGCCAGCAGCCCGAGACTTGAAGTCTCTACGGAGCAGTACTTC. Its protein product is CASSPRLEVSTEQYF. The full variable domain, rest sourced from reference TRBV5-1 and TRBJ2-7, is KAGVTQTPRYLIKTRGQQVTLSCSPISGHRSVSWYQQTPGQGLQFLFEYFSETQRNKGNFPGRFSGRQFSNSRSEMNVSTLELGDSALYLCASSPRLEVSTEQYFGPGTRLTVT.

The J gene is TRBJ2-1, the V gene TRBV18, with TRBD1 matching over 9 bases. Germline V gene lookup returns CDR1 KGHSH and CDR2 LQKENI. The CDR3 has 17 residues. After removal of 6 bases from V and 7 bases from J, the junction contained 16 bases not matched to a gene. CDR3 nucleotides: TGTGCCAGCTCCCCCCGGCCGGACAGGGGTGGAGAAAATGAGCAGTTCTTC. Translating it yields CASSPRPDRGGENEQFF.

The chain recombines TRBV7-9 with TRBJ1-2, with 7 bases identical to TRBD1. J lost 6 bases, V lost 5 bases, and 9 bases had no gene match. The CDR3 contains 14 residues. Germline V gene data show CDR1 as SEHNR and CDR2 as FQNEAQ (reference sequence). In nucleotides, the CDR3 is TGTGCCAGCAGCCGAGGACAGGCCTTGGATGGCTACACCTTC. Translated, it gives CASSRGQALDGYTF.

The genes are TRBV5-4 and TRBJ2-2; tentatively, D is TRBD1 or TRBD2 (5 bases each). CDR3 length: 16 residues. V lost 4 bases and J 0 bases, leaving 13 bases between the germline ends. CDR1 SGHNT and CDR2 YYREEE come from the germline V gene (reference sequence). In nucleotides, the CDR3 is TGTGCCAGCAGCATTGGGACGGTCGCGAACACCGGGGAGCTGTTTTTT. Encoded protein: CASSIGTVANTGELFF.

As DNA, the CDR3 is TGTGCCAGCGGCCCAGGGGGGGCCGATTTAGATACGCAGTATTTT. Encoded protein: CASGPGGADLDTQYF. The chain links TRBV28 to TRBJ2-3, with D perhaps being TRBD1 or TRBD2 (7 bases each). V gave up 8 bases and J gave up 5 bases, with 20 bases separating them. From germline, CDR1 is MDHEN and CDR2 SYDVKM. The CDR3 runs 15 residues.

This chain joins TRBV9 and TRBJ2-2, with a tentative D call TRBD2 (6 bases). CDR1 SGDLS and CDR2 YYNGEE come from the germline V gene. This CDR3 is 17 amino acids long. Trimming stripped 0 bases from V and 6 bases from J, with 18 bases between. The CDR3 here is CASSVGGGGVGSGELFF. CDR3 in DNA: TGTGCCAGCAGCGTAGGCGGCGGCGGGGTTGGTTCCGGGGAGCTGTTTTTT.

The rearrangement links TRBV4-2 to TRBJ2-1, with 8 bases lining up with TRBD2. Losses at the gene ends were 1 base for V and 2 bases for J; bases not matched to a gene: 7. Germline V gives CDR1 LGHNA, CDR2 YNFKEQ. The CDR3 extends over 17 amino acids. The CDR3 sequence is CASSQVGAGAAYNEQFF. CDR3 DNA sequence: TGTGCCAGCAGCCAAGTAGGAGCGGGAGCCGCCTACAATGAGCAGTTCTTC.